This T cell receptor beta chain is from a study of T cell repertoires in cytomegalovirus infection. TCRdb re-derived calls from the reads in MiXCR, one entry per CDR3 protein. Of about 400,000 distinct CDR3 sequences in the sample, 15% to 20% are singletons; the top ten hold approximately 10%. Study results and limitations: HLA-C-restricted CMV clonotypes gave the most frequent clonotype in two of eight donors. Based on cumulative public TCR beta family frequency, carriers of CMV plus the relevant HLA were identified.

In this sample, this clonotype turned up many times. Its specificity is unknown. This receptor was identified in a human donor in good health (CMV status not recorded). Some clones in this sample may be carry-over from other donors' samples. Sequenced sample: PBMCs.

For the CDR3, the DNA is TGTGCCAGCAGCCTGCGACTAGCGGCTAGCACAGATACGCAGTATTTT. Translation gives CASSLRLAASTDTQYF. The J gene is TRBJ2-3, the V gene TRBV7-2; 9 nucleotides match TRBD2. Germline V lookup: CDR1 SGHTA, CDR2 FQGNSA. The CDR3 runs to 16 residues. Germline trimming cut 5 bases from V and 0 bases from J; bases unmatched to any gene: 6.